This T cell receptor beta chain was observed in a study of CD8 T cells in Susac syndrome. Overall study findings and caveats: The study recognized that its TCR sequencing and HLA analysis covered a relatively small number of individuals.

TCR beta from blood CD8+ and CD4+ T cells was sequenced. The study used healthy donors as controls matched for age and sex. CDR3 length: 16 residues. Germline V lookup: CDR1 LGHNA, CDR2 YNFKEQ. J was trimmed by 5 bases and V by 1 base; bases with no gene match: 5. As for this clonotype: Its antigen is undetermined.

An input of about 0.45 to 1 ug of RNA was subjected to reverse transcription using random hexamers. With immunoSEQ multiplex PCR, TCR beta CDR3 was amplified across 54 Vbeta and 13 Jbeta. From the immunoSEQ multiplex PCR reads, TCRdb called clonotypes with MiXCR, one entry per CDR3 protein. Among roughly 200,000 distinct CDR3 sequences, under 95% were seen once, and the ten largest hold 0.1%. The receptor comes from a human donor in good health. The rearrangement joins TRBV4-2 to TRBJ2-5; 12 bases agree with TRBD1. Sequenced material: CD4+ T cells from PBMCs. CDR3 in DNA: TGTGCCAGCAGCCAAGGGGGACAGGGGGCGAGGGAGACCCAGTACTTC. Amino acid sequence: CASSQGGQGARETQYF.